Below, 14 T cell receptor beta chains from the same sample are listed, as sequenced in a study of blood T cell repertoires in COVID-19. Sequenced by immunoSEQ multiplex PCR; TCRdb stores in-frame clones only, minus some. Among around 220,000 clones, about 90% were seen once, and the ten largest hold 1.9%. Sequencing was done on a sample of peripheral blood. All receptors derive from a man aged 35 to 55 with active or convalescent COVID-19.

The rearrangement links TRBV9 to TRBJ2-1; 9 bases are shared with TRBD2. Germline V gene sequence: CDR1 SGDLS, CDR2 YYNGEE. CDR3 length: 17 residues. Losses at the gene ends were 0 bases for V and 4 bases for J; bases not matched to a gene: 8. In nucleotides, the CDR3 is TGTGCCAGCAGCGTAGATCCAGCGGGGGGTGCTTACAATGAGCAGTTCTTC. Encoded protein: CASSVDPAGGAYNEQFF.

V is TRBV7-2 and J is TRBJ2-7; D uncertain. Germline loops: CDR1 SGHTA, CDR2 FQGNSA. Trimming removed 1 base from V and 6 bases from J, with 10 bases in between. CDR3 length: 13 residues. The CDR3 DNA reads as TGTGCCAGCAGCTTAGTGATAGTTTCCGAGCAGTACTTC. Its translation is CASSLVIVSEQYF.

CDR3 residues: CASFLAGLRSSYNEQFF. CDR3 nucleotide sequence: TGTGCCAGCTTTTTAGCGGGGTTAAGGAGCTCCTACAATGAGCAGTTCTTC. The chain couples TRBV28 to TRBJ2-1, with 8 positions matching TRBD2. Germline V lookup: CDR1 MDHEN, CDR2 SYDVKM. V was clipped by 8 bases and J by 0 bases; unmatched bases: 12. CDR3 length: 17 residues.

The rearrangement uses TRBV5-5 and TRBJ1-2; no reliable D call. The CDR3 spans 18 residues. The germline V and J ends were trimmed by 0 bases and 0 bases, with 18 bases remaining between them. Germline V gene data show CDR1 as SGHKS and CDR2 as YYEKEE (reference sequence). The CDR3 DNA follows: TGTGCCAGCAGCTTGGAGGTGGCAGGAACGGTGGCTAACTATGGCTACACCTTC. Encoded protein: CASSLEVAGTVANYGYTF.

The chain recombines TRBV6-5 with TRBJ2-7; D is perhaps TRBD1 (5 bases). The CDR3 is made up of 12 amino acids. Germline V gene sequence: CDR1 MNHEY, CDR2 SVGAGI. Deletions cut 8 bases from V and 6 bases from J, with 14 bases between. The CDR3 loop is CASAHRRGEQYF. The CDR3, as DNA: TGTGCCAGCGCACACCGAAGGGGCGAGCAGTACTTC.

The chain uses TRBV6-2 or TRBV6-3 and TRBJ1-1, with D possibly being TRBD1 (6 bases). This CDR3 is built from 13 residues. Trimming left V 5 bases short and J 9 bases short, with 16 bases between. CDR1 is MNHEY, CDR2 SVGEGT, per germline. This CDR3 reads CASSIEGVAQAFF. The CDR3, as DNA: TGTGCCAGCAGTATTGAGGGGGTAGCCCAAGCTTTCTTT.

CDR3 sequence: CASSQVGARVNGYTF. The CDR3 DNA reads as TGCGCCAGCAGCCAAGTAGGGGCCAGGGTGAATGGCTACACCTTC. The chain links TRBV4-1 to TRBJ1-2; D is perhaps TRBD1 (5 bases). V was cut by 1 base and J by 6 bases, with 15 bases left in between. There are 15 residues in the CDR3. CDR1 MGHRA and CDR2 YSYEKL come from the germline V gene.

The chain has TRBV3-1 (or the pseudogene TRBV3-2) and TRBJ2-5, with D possibly being TRBD2 (5 bases). Trimming stripped 0 bases from V and 4 bases from J, with 15 bases between. The germline V gene has CDR1 LGHDT and CDR2 YNNKEL (reference sequence). The CDR3 consists of 16 residues. The CDR3 protein is CASSQESGLEGETQYF. CDR3 sequence (DNA): TGTGCCAGCAGCCAAGAATCTGGACTTGAGGGAGAGACCCAGTACTTC.

The chain recombines TRBV7-3 with TRBJ2-2, with a weak D call TRBD1 (6 bases). The length of the CDR3 is 17 residues. The germline V gene has CDR1 SGHTA and CDR2 FQGTGA. The V and J ends lost 2 bases and 2 bases respectively, with 15 bases between them. The CDR3 nucleotides are TGTGCCAGCAGCTTAGGGCCCCGGACAGTCAACACCGGGGAGCTGTTTTTT. It translates to CASSLGPRTVNTGELFF.

The rearrangement links TRBV9 to TRBJ2-3; TRBD1 matches at 11 bases. The V and J ends lost 4 bases and 4 bases, in that order; junction bases with no gene match: 2. CDR1 and CDR2 (germline): SGDLS, YYNGEE. The CDR3 sequence is 14 residues long. Here the CDR3 reads CASSKGQGADTQYF. CDR3 coding DNA: TGTGCCAGCAGCAAGGGACAGGGGGCAGATACGCAGTATTTT.

This rearrangement joins TRBV20-1 to TRBJ2-1; D is perhaps TRBD2 (6 bases). The length of the CDR3 is 11 residues. Germline loops: CDR1 DFQATT, CDR2 SNEGSKA (reference sequence). The CDR3: CSRRRGDEQFF. The CDR3 DNA sequence: TGCAGCCGCCGGAGGGGAGATGAGCAGTTCTTC.

The rearrangement links TRBV6-5 to TRBJ2-7, with D perhaps matching TRBD2 (6 bases). Germline V gene sequence: CDR1 MNHEY, CDR2 SVGAGI. The length of the CDR3 is 15 residues. V dropped 0 bases and J dropped 2 bases, with 11 bases sitting between them. CDR3 amino acids: CASSYSAGGTYEQYF. CDR3 coding DNA: TGTGCCAGCAGTTACTCCGCCGGGGGAACCTACGAGCAGTACTTC.

This chain joins TRBV29-1 and TRBJ1-1; weak D call: TRBD1 (5 bases). CDR3 size: 10 residues. The ends were cut back, 7 bases at V and 11 bases at J, with 14 bases in the middle. CDR1 is SQVTM and CDR2 is ANQGSEA in the germline V gene. The CDR3 nucleotides are TGCAGCGCCCGGGACTTTGAGGCTTTCTTT. Protein sequence: CSARDFEAFF.

The chain has TRBV19 and TRBJ1-1, with a possible D match to TRBD1 (5 bases). In germline, CDR1 is LNHDA, CDR2 SQIVND (reference sequence). Deletions cut 8 bases from V and 0 bases from J, with 13 bases between. The CDR3 runs to 14 residues. CDR3 DNA: TGTGCCAGTCAAAAAGGGGCCCTGAACACTGAAGCTTTCTTT. This translates into CASQKGALNTEAFF.